These 15 T cell receptor beta chains originate from one sample sequenced in a study of regulatory T cells in long-lasting Graves disease. As for time point: persistent/refractory GD, antithyroid drugs over 5 years with positive TRAb. The TCR library used RNA extracted from PBMCs. Construction of the TCR beta libraries employed iRepertoire HTBI primers in conjunction with Arm-PCR of CDR3 regions. One entry per CDR3 protein, called by TCRdb with MiXCR from the multiplex PCR reads. The table shows 500,000 to 800,000 distinct CDR3 sequences, with about 32% occurring only once. The sequenced sample was peripheral blood mononuclear cells (PBMCs), obtained when the disease was refractory, from a patient treated with antithyroid drugs. These receptor sequences come from a female donor with Graves disease.

CDR3 protein: CASSFLWGGTEAFF. CDR3 sequence (DNA): TGTGCCAGCAGCTTCTTATGGGGAGGCACTGAAGCTTTCTTT. The rearrangement links TRBV5-6 to TRBJ1-1; D not resolved. Trimming took 2 bases from V and 4 from J, leaving 12 bases between them. CDR3 size: 14 residues. Germline CDR1 SGHDT, CDR2 YYEEEE.

This clonotype was counted many times. The rearrangement joins TRBV25-1 to TRBJ1-2; 9 bases map to TRBD1. The CDR3 length is 13 residues. Trimming cost V 6 bases and J 4 bases; bases outside gene matches: 3. Germline-derived CDR1 and CDR2 are MGHDK and SYGVNS. In nucleotides, the CDR3 is TGTGCCAGCAGCTGGGGACAGGGCTATGGCTACACCTTC. It codes for CASSWGQGYGYTF.

The chain combines TRBV10-3 with TRBJ1-1, with TRBD1 as a possible D gene (5 bases). V was cut by 4 bases and J by 6 bases, with 12 bases left in between. CDR3 size: 13 residues. In germline, CDR1 is ENHRY, CDR2 SYGVKD. The CDR3 DNA reads as TGTGCCATCAGTGGACTCCCGGGGGCTGAAGCTTTCTTT. It codes for CAISGLPGAEAFF.

This clonotype has ten or more counts. This rearrangement joins TRBV30 to TRBJ2-5, with D possibly being TRBD1 (5 bases). Trimming took 4 bases from V and 5 from J, leaving 11 bases between them. CDR3 size: 12 residues. Per the germline V gene, CDR1 is GTSNPN and CDR2 is SVGIG (reference sequence). The CDR3 sequence: CAWTGLMETQYF. The CDR3 region has the DNA TGTGCCTGGACAGGGCTAATGGAGACCCAGTACTTC.

The table lists this clonotype with many counts. V usage is TRBV29-1 and J usage is TRBJ1-2; D might be TRBD1 (5 bases). V lost 3 bases and J 4 bases, leaving 9 bases between the germline ends. The CDR3 runs 12 residues. In germline, CDR1 is SQVTM, CDR2 ANQGSEA. In nucleotides, the CDR3 is TGCAGCGTTGACGACAGCGGCTATGGCTACACCTTC. This codes for CSVDDSGYGYTF.

This rearrangement joins TRBV5-1 to TRBJ2-7; D may be TRBD1 (5 bases). The CDR3 is 15 residues long. The V end lost 0 bases, the J end lost 0 bases, and 10 bases lay between the germline ends. Germline CDR1 is SGHRS and CDR2 is YFSETQ. The CDR3 DNA follows: TGCGCCAGCAGCTTGGTTCCAGGGCTCTCCTACGAGCAGTACTTC. As protein: CASSLVPGLSYEQYF.

This clonotype was counted many times. This chain joins TRBV12-3 or TRBV12-4 and TRBJ1-5, with D maybe TRBD1 (5 bases). Trimming stripped 5 bases from V and 6 bases from J, with 11 bases between. CDR3 size: 13 residues. The CDR3: CASSGGMSQPQHF. The CDR3 DNA reads as TGTGCCAGCAGTGGGGGAATGAGTCAGCCCCAGCATTTT.

In its sample, this clonotype was seen a few times. In DNA, the CDR3 is TGCAGCGTTGAAGTCGCGGGACAGCGAATAGAAGCTTTCTTT. Protein sequence: CSVEVAGQRIEAFF. V is TRBV29-1 and J is TRBJ1-1, with 7 bases lining up with TRBD1. Trimming cost V 1 base and J 8 bases; bases outside gene matches: 10. Germline V gives CDR1 SQVTM, CDR2 ANQGSEA. The CDR3 is 14 amino acids.

This clonotype came up a few times. The V call is TRBV27, the J call TRBJ1-6; unclear D gene. This CDR3 has 14 amino acids. The V gene's germline CDR1 is MNHEY and CDR2 SMNVEV (reference sequence). Trimming pared 3 bases from V and 5 bases from J, leaving 8 bases between. CDR3 coding DNA: TGTGCCAGCAGTTTGACGGATAATAATTCACCCCTCCACTTT. It codes for CASSLTDNNSPLHF.

The rearrangement links TRBV7-9 to TRBJ1-5; 8 nucleotides agree with TRBD1. J lost 0 bases, V lost 5 bases, and 15 bases had no gene match. Per the germline V gene, CDR1 is SEHNR and CDR2 is FQNEAQ (reference sequence). This CDR3 is built from 19 residues. DNA for the CDR3: TGTGCCAGCAGCCCGACGGGACAGGCGTCAAAAAATAGCAATCAGCCCCAGCATTTT. Translating it yields CASSPTGQASKNSNQPQHF. The whole variable domain, filled in from reference TRBV7-9 and TRBJ1-5, reads DTGVSQNPRHKITKRGQNVTFRCDPISEHNRLYWYRQTLGQGPEFLTYFQNEAQLEKSRLLSDRFSAERPKGSFSTLEIQRTEQGDSAMYLCASSPTGQASKNSNQPQHFGDGTRLSIL.

The chain uses TRBV28 and TRBJ1-4; 7 nucleotides agree with TRBD1. V was clipped by 6 bases and J by 7 bases; unmatched bases: 14. Germline-derived CDR1 and CDR2 are MDHEN and SYDVKM. The CDR3 length is 16 residues. The CDR3 coding sequence is TGTGCCAGCAGCGGCCCGACAGGGCGTTTGGCTGAAAAACTGTTTTTT. It codes for CASSGPTGRLAEKLFF.

The chain joins TRBV19 to TRBJ2-7; 8 bases are a match to TRBD1. V lost 1 base and J lost 4; bases outside the gene matches: 6. Germline V gene sequence: CDR1 LNHDA, CDR2 SQIVND (reference sequence). This CDR3 is 15 amino acids long. CDR3: CASSIAPGQVYEQYF. The CDR3 nucleotides read TGTGCCAGTAGTATAGCCCCGGGACAGGTTTACGAGCAGTACTTC.

The V gene is TRBV12-5, the J gene TRBJ1-6, with D uncertain. Germline lookup yields CDR1 LGHNT and CDR2 FRNRAP. Trimming pared 3 bases from V and 7 bases from J, leaving 10 bases between. This CDR3 comprises 14 residues. The CDR3 DNA reads TGTGCTAGTGGTTTCGACTCTCGGAATTCACCCCTCCACTTT. Amino acids: CASGFDSRNSPLHF.

The rearrangement links TRBV6-1 to TRBJ2-6; TRBD1 matches 7 bases. Germline lookup yields CDR1 MNHNS and CDR2 SASEGT. This CDR3 has 15 amino acids. Trimming removed 6 bases from V and 4 bases from J; junction bases left unmatched: 6. The chain's CDR3 is CASSPDRAGANVLTF. The CDR3 DNA follows: TGTGCCAGCAGCCCCGACAGGGCGGGGGCCAACGTCCTGACTTTC.

The chain uses TRBV5-5 and TRBJ2-2, with D perhaps being TRBD1 or TRBD2 (5 bases each). Germline assignment: CDR1 SGHKS and CDR2 YYEKEE (reference sequence). With 2 bases removed from V and 6 bases from J, the gap between germline ends came to 11 bases. CDR3 size: 14 residues. CDR3 nucleotides: TGTGCCAGCAGCTTTGTTCCGGGGCCCGGGGAGCTGTTTTTT. Its protein is CASSFVPGPGELFF.